These 15 T cell receptor beta chains share one sample of origin, sequenced in a study of response to subunit inactivated influenza vaccine. TCRdb reprocessed the RT-PCR reads with MiXCR, giving one entry per CDR3 protein. The sample records around 520,000 distinct CDR3 sequences, about 25% being singletons. The sequencing here drew on CD4+ T cells sorted from PBMCs, taken less than 6 days after vaccination. The receptor source for this set is a man in his forties or fifties who received an inactivated influenza vaccine.

The rearrangement joins TRBV4-1 to TRBJ2-3; D might be TRBD1 (5 bases). This CDR3 is 15 amino acids long. From germline, CDR1 is MGHRA and CDR2 YSYEKL. V was trimmed by 1 base and J by 2 bases, leaving 10 bases between them. This CDR3 reads CASSQGRQPTDTQYF. CDR3 sequence (DNA): TGCGCCAGCAGCCAAGGAAGACAGCCCACAGATACGCAGTATTTT.

This clonotype was found a few times. The chain combines TRBV15 with TRBJ2-1, with 13 nucleotides matching TRBD2. Germline CDR1 is LNHNV and CDR2 is YYDKDF (reference sequence). V lost 1 base to trimming and J lost 7 bases; unmatched junction nucleotides: 1. The CDR3 is 15 residues long. The CDR3 DNA sequence: TGTGCCACCAGCAGAGGGGGACTAGCGGGGAATGAGCAGTTCTTC. This sequence encodes CATSRGGLAGNEQFF.

This clonotype was detected only a few times. The chain couples TRBV3-1 to TRBJ1-2; D unclear. Germline CDR1 is LGHDT and CDR2 is YNNKEL (reference sequence). Trimming removed 6 bases at V and 8 bases at J, with 16 bases between. The CDR3 totals 13 residues. The CDR3 region is CASRQALKGGYTF. The CDR3 DNA follows: TGTGCCAGCAGGCAGGCTCTAAAGGGAGGCTACACCTTC.

This rearrangement joins TRBV19 to TRBJ2-1; 9 positions match TRBD1. The CDR3 is 15 amino acids. Germline CDR1 is LNHDA and CDR2 is SQIVND (reference sequence). Trimming at V came to 5 bases and at J to 4 bases, leaving 6 bases not matched to a gene. The CDR3 region is CASSYGTGIYNEQFF. Written as DNA, the CDR3 is TGTGCCAGTAGTTATGGGACAGGGATTTACAATGAGCAGTTCTTC.

In its sample, this clonotype was seen a few times. The chain carries TRBV12-3 or TRBV12-4 and TRBJ1-5; no reliable D call. This CDR3 spans 15 amino acids. Trimming left V 3 bases short and J 5 bases short, with 14 bases between. The CDR3 protein is CASSFSGLGYQPQHF. The CDR3 DNA sequence: TGTGCCAGCAGTTTCAGTGGACTAGGCTATCAGCCCCAGCATTTT.

The CDR3 DNA reads TGTGCCAGCAGCCAAGTTGGGGGGGCCGGAGATACGCAGTATTTT. Amino acid sequence: CASSQVGGAGDTQYF. The V call is TRBV4-2, the J call TRBJ2-3; D is possibly TRBD2 (7 bases). The CDR3 covers 15 residues. Germline loops: CDR1 LGHNA, CDR2 YNFKEQ. V gave up 1 base and J gave up 5 bases, with 13 bases separating them.

The J gene is TRBJ2-5, the V gene TRBV28; 12 bases are shared with TRBD2. V lost 5 bases to trimming and J lost 1 base; unmatched junction nucleotides: 5. Looked up from germline, CDR1 is MDHEN and CDR2 is SYDVKM. The CDR3 length is 16 residues. The CDR3 spells CASSPGLAGPQETQYF. Here the CDR3 DNA reads TGTGCCAGCAGTCCGGGACTAGCGGGTCCCCAAGAGACCCAGTACTTC.

This chain links TRBV24-1 with TRBJ2-1; perhaps TRBD2 as D (6 bases). This CDR3 has 18 amino acids. V was cut by 5 bases and J by 3 bases, with 22 bases left in between. Germline CDR1 is KGHDR and CDR2 is SFDVKD. The CDR3 sequence is CATSGSERTNPFYNEQFF. CDR3 nucleotide sequence: TGTGCCACCAGTGGGTCGGAGAGGACTAACCCGTTCTACAATGAGCAGTTCTTC.

This clonotype appeared a few times. The chain couples TRBV4-2 to TRBJ2-3; 10 nucleotides agree with TRBD1. The junction had 8 bases not matched to a gene; V was cut back by 4 bases and J by 4 bases. The CDR3 is 16 residues long. Germline assignment: CDR1 LGHNA and CDR2 YNFKEQ. The CDR3 nucleotides are TGTGCCAGCAGCCGAGATCTGGGACAGGGGTCAGATACGCAGTATTTT. The encoded protein is CASSRDLGQGSDTQYF.

The V gene is TRBV28, the J gene TRBJ2-5, with 13 positions matching TRBD2. Germline assignment: CDR1 MDHEN and CDR2 SYDVKM. The ends lost 6 bases at V and 2 bases at J; junction bases unmatched: 6. The CDR3 length is 16 residues. The CDR3 spells CASRTSGGFPQETQYF. As DNA, the CDR3 is TGTGCCAGCAGGACTAGCGGGGGGTTCCCACAAGAGACCCAGTACTTC.

The rearrangement uses TRBV10-3 and TRBJ2-7, with 9 positions matching TRBD1. The length of the CDR3 is 12 residues. V trimming: 4 bases; J trimming: 7 bases; junction bases outside the gene matches: 2. The germline V gene encodes CDR1 ENHRY and CDR2 SYGVKD. The CDR3 DNA sequence: TGTGCCATCAGTGGTGGGACAGGGGAGCAGTACTTC. Its translation: CAISGGTGEQYF.

Only one count was recorded for this clonotype. J is TRBJ2-1 and V is TRBV24-1; the match to TRBD1 covers 9 bases. V trimming: 3 bases; J trimming: 3 bases; junction bases outside the gene matches: 5. Per the germline V gene, CDR1 is KGHDR and CDR2 is SFDVKD. The CDR3 spans 16 residues. In nucleotides, the CDR3 is TGTGCCACCAGTGATATGAACAGGGGGCTCTACAATGAGCAGTTCTTC. As protein: CATSDMNRGLYNEQFF.

This clonotype was recorded a few times. The J gene is TRBJ2-5, the V gene TRBV12-3 or TRBV12-4; D is ambiguous. Trimming took off 5 bases at V and 5 bases at J, with 9 bases between the two ends. The CDR3 is 12 amino acids. The CDR3 nucleotides read TGTGCCAGCAGTACGCTGGGGGAGACCCAGTACTTC. This gives the protein CASSTLGETQYF.

This clonotype was seen a few times. The chain couples TRBV20-1 to TRBJ2-3, with D hard to call. CDR1 and CDR2 from the germline V gene are DFQATT and SNEGSKA (reference sequence). The length of the CDR3 is 13 residues. Trimming removed 0 bases from V and 4 bases from J, with 8 bases in between. CDR3 nucleotide sequence: TGCAGTGCTAGAGAAACGAAGGCAGATACGCAGTATTTT. It translates to CSARETKADTQYF.

This clonotype was detected ten times or more. The V call is TRBV24-1, the J call TRBJ2-1; a weak D match, TRBD1 (6 bases). V lost 4 bases, J lost 0 bases, and 12 bases lay in between. The CDR3 consists of 16 residues. Germline loops: CDR1 KGHDR, CDR2 SFDVKD. The CDR3 sequence: CATSDQRTASYNEQFF. The CDR3 DNA sequence: TGTGCCACCAGTGACCAGAGGACAGCCTCCTACAATGAGCAGTTCTTC.